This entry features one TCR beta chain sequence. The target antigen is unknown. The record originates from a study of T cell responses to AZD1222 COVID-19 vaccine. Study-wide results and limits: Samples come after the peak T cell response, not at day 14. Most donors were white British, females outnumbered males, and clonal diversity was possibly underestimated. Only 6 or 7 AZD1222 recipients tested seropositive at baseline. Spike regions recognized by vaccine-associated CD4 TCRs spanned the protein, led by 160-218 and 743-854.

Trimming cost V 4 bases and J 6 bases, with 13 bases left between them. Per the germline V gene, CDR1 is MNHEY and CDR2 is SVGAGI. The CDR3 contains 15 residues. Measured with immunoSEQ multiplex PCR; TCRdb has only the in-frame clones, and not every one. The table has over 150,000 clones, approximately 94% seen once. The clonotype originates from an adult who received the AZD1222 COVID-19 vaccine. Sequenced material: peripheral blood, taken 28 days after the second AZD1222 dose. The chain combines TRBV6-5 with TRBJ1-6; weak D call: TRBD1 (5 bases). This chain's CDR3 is CASSSSTAGNSPLHF. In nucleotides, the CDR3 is TGTGCCAGCAGTTCCTCGACAGCGGGTAATTCACCCCTCCACTTT.